This paragraph covers one T cell receptor beta chain sequence. Its target is not known. This record belongs to a study of cytomegalovirus exposure and HLA in healthy donors. Study-wide context: The approximately 120 validation repertoires used the same platform as the 666 first-cohort repertoires, a later analysis reported. Study results and limitations: Per published reports, the classifier diagnosed cytomegalovirus status with high specificity and sensitivity. The listing of about 150 TCR beta chains classed them as cytomegalovirus-associated.

Unmatched junction bases numbered 3, after V lost 7 bases and J lost 4 bases. The CDR3 extends over 13 amino acids. Germline assignment: CDR1 SQVTM and CDR2 ANQGSEA. Generated by immunoSEQ multiplex PCR, the TCRdb table keeps only in-frame clones and is missing some. The table has 66,000 or so clones, about 97% seen once; the top ten hold around 1.6%. The sequence came from a young woman in good health and CMV-seropositive. Specimen: PBMCs. The genes are TRBV29-1 and TRBJ2-1; 11 bases are shared with TRBD2. The CDR3 sequence is CSATSGRYNEQFF. The DNA for the CDR3 is TGCAGCGCCACTAGCGGGAGATACAATGAGCAGTTCTTC.